Listed here are 26 T cell receptor beta chains from one sample, sequenced in a study of T cell repertoires in cytomegalovirus infection. One entry per CDR3 protein, called by TCRdb with MiXCR from the reads. The sample lists fewer than 550,000 distinct CDR3 sequences, about a quarter occurring once. Source material: PBMCs. Receptors originate from a human donor in good health (CMV status not recorded). Some clones in this sample may be carry-over from other donors' samples.

V and J are TRBV20-1 and TRBJ1-6; possible D gene TRBD1, 6 bases. The CDR3 covers 15 residues. The germline V gene has CDR1 DFQATT and CDR2 SNEGSKA (reference sequence). V was shortened by 4 bases and J by 4 bases, with 14 bases between the two germline ends. The CDR3 DNA is TGCAGTGCTAAAGCACCGGGACATTATAATTCACCCCTCCACTTT. Translating gives CSAKAPGHYNSPLHF.

This clonotype was seen many times. The CDR3 loop reads CASSLGAGGEYNEQFF. The CDR3 DNA reads as TGTGCCAGCAGCTTGGGTGCGGGAGGGGAGTACAATGAGCAGTTCTTC. V is TRBV7-2 and J is TRBJ2-1, with 9 bases matching TRBD2. In germline, CDR1 is SGHTA, CDR2 FQGNSA. This CDR3 has 16 residues. Losses at the gene ends were 3 bases for V and 4 bases for J; bases not matched to a gene: 7.

The DNA for the CDR3 is TGTGCCAGCAGCTTTAGCGGGAGATTGGTCGGGGAGCTGTTTTTT. Translation: CASSFSGRLVGELFF. J is TRBJ2-2 and V is TRBV5-4, with 9 bases fitting TRBD2. This CDR3 comprises 15 residues. V trimming: 2 bases; J trimming: 7 bases; junction bases outside the gene matches: 6. Germline V CDR1 and CDR2: SGHNT, YYREEE (reference sequence). Filled out from reference TRBV5-4 and TRBJ2-2, the complete variable domain reads ETGVTQSPTHLIKTRGQQVTLRCSSQSGHNTVSWYQQALGQGPQFIFQYYREEENGRGNFPPRFSGLQFPNYSSELNVNALELDDSALYLCASSFSGRLVGELFFGEGSRLTVL.

This chain joins TRBV6-2 or TRBV6-3 and TRBJ2-3; 8 nucleotides agree with TRBD2. V was pared by 0 bases and J by 2 bases, with 4 bases of the junction left unmatched. Germline values: CDR1 MNHEY, CDR2 SVGEGT. CDR3 length: 16 amino acids. The CDR3, as DNA: TGTGCCAGCAGTTACTCTAGCGGGGATCACACAGATACGCAGTATTTT. Translating gives CASSYSSGDHTDTQYF.

The table lists this clonotype with a few counts. The chain joins TRBV20-1 to TRBJ2-7, with D possibly called TRBD1 or TRBD2 (5 bases each). The germline CDR1 and CDR2 sequences are DFQATT and SNEGSKA (reference sequence). The CDR3 sequence is 14 residues long. Here the CDR3 DNA reads TGCAGCGGTGTCCTGGGACCACCCTACTACGAGCAGTACTTC. This codes for CSGVLGPPYYEQYF.

Ten or more counts support this clonotype. The chain couples TRBV7-2 to TRBJ2-3, with 9 bases lining up with TRBD1. Germline lookup yields CDR1 SGHTA and CDR2 FQGNSA. The CDR3 length is 15 residues. The V gene end was trimmed by 2 bases and the J gene end by 3 bases; junction bases not matched to a gene: 3. In DNA form, the CDR3 reads TGTGCCAGCAGCTTAACCGGACAGGGGACAGATACGCAGTATTTT. This translates into CASSLTGQGTDTQYF.

V gene TRBV9 combines with J gene TRBJ2-1, with TRBD2 matching over 13 bases. Germline trimming cut 2 bases from V and 6 bases from J; bases unmatched to any gene: 5. Germline CDR1 and CDR2: SGDLS and YYNGEE. The CDR3 extends over 16 amino acids. CDR3 DNA sequence: TGTGCCAGCAGCGTCGCGGGACTAGCGGGATTCAATGAGCAGTTCTTC. The encoded protein is CASSVAGLAGFNEQFF.

The chain uses TRBV11-1 and TRBJ1-1; D is unclear. Trimming took 5 bases from V and 3 from J, leaving 13 bases between them. CDR1 and CDR2 (germline): SGHAT, FQDESV (reference sequence). CDR3 length: 14 amino acids. In nucleotides, the CDR3 is TGTGCCAGCAGCGGCCCAAGCTGGGACACTGAAGCTTTCTTT. It translates to CASSGPSWDTEAFF.

This clonotype appeared many times. The chain employs TRBV6-2 or TRBV6-3 and TRBJ2-5; 12 bases line up with TRBD2. Germline V gene sequence: CDR1 MNHEY, CDR2 SVGEGT. This CDR3 is 16 amino acids long. V lost 5 bases and J lost 5; bases outside the gene matches: 9. The CDR3 sequence: CASSTPGTSGRETQYF. The CDR3 DNA reads TGTGCCAGCAGTACCCCCGGGACTAGCGGGCGCGAGACCCAGTACTTC.

DNA for the CDR3: TGTGCCAGCAGCGTGGAGGGAGGGAACACTGAAGCTTTCTTT. It yields the protein CASSVEGGNTEAFF. V and J are TRBV9 and TRBJ1-1; D uncertain. CDR3 size: 14 residues. V was pared by 2 bases and J by 1 base, with 9 bases between. Germline CDR1 is SGDLS and CDR2 is YYNGEE.

This clonotype has at least ten counts. This chain connects TRBV4-1 to TRBJ2-7; D could derive from TRBD1 or TRBD2 (5 bases each). This CDR3 region has 16 residues. With 3 bases removed from V and 3 bases from J, the gap between germline ends came to 18 bases. Germline values: CDR1 MGHRA, CDR2 YSYEKL. CDR3 protein: CASSQGPGTRSYEQYF. As DNA, the CDR3 is TGCGCCAGCAGCCAGGGACCCGGGACGAGAAGCTACGAGCAGTACTTC.

The rearrangement uses TRBV7-8 and TRBJ2-1, with 10 bases aligning to TRBD2. J was trimmed by 5 bases and V by 0 bases; bases with no gene match: 13. CDR3 length: 19 residues. Germline lookup yields CDR1 SGHVS and CDR2 FQNEAQ. This CDR3 reads CASSLARLAGDLSHNEQFF. CDR3 nucleotide sequence: TGTGCCAGCAGCTTAGCGAGGCTAGCGGGAGATCTTTCCCACAATGAGCAGTTCTTC.

The V call is TRBV6-8, the J call TRBJ2-2; possibly TRBD2 for D (6 bases). The germline CDR1 and CDR2 sequences are MNHGY and SAAAGT. The CDR3 runs to 14 residues. The V and J ends lost 4 bases and 9 bases respectively, with 15 bases between them. CDR3 sequence reads: CASSSRTTSRELFF. The CDR3, as DNA: TGTGCCAGCAGTTCTCGTACTACTAGCCGGGAGCTGTTTTTT.

This chain links TRBV6-1 with TRBJ2-5; possible D gene TRBD2, 6 bases. Trimming removed 6 bases from V and 2 bases from J, with 19 bases in between. CDR3 length equals 16 residues. The germline V gene encodes CDR1 MNHNS and CDR2 SASEGT. CDR3 nucleotide sequence: TGTGCCAGCAGACGTGACCCGGGACTTTCGCAAGAGACCCAGTACTTC. This encodes CASRRDPGLSQETQYF.

This clonotype was counted many times. The chain joins TRBV10-3 to TRBJ1-5; a possible D gene is TRBD1 (5 bases). V gave up 10 bases and J gave up 7 bases, with 17 bases separating them. The CDR3 totals 13 residues. Looked up from germline, CDR1 is ENHRY and CDR2 is SYGVKD. CDR3 nucleotide sequence: TGTGCCACCGCCGAGATGGGGGAACAGCCCCAGCATTTT. Protein: CATAEMGEQPQHF.

The V call is TRBV6-1, the J call TRBJ2-3, with D hard to call. The CDR3 length is 15 residues. Trimming removed 2 bases from V and 2 bases from J, with 11 bases in between. CDR1 and CDR2 (germline): MNHNS, SASEGT. This chain's CDR3 is CASSESQSSTDTQYF. In nucleotides, the CDR3 is TGTGCCAGCAGTGAATCACAGTCCTCCACAGATACGCAGTATTTT.

This clonotype was recorded a few times. J is TRBJ2-5 and V is TRBV10-3; D unclear. Germline V lookup: CDR1 ENHRY, CDR2 SYGVKD. V was shortened by 11 bases and J by 0 bases, with 19 bases between the two germline ends. The CDR3 is 15 amino acids. This CDR3 is CAARRTGANQETQYF. In DNA, the CDR3 is TGTGCCGCCCGAAGGACGGGCGCAAACCAAGAGACCCAGTACTTC.

The chain uses TRBV30 and TRBJ1-1; D unclear. This CDR3 is built from 12 residues. Trimming removed 2 bases at V and 5 bases at J, with 9 bases between. The germline V gene has CDR1 GTSNPN and CDR2 SVGIG (reference sequence). The CDR3 bases are TGTGCCTGGAGTCAAGTAAGGACTGAAGCTTTCTTT. Encoded protein: CAWSQVRTEAFF.

This clonotype appeared a few times. The rearrangement links TRBV7-2 to TRBJ2-1, with D possibly matching TRBD1 (6 bases). Germline V CDR1 and CDR2: SGHTA, FQGNSA. The CDR3 sequence is 14 residues long. Trimming took 5 bases from V and 4 from J, leaving 12 bases between them. The CDR3 sequence: CASSQDRGYNEQFF. For the CDR3, the DNA is TGTGCCAGCAGCCAGGACAGAGGGTACAATGAGCAGTTCTTC.

The chain links TRBV6-2 or TRBV6-3 to TRBJ2-1; TRBD2 matches 8 bases. V shed 8 bases and J 2 bases; nucleotides not matched to a gene: 8. From germline, CDR1 is MNHEY and CDR2 SVGEGT. This CDR3 region has 15 residues. The CDR3 sequence: CASRKMTSAYNEQFF. The CDR3 nucleotides are TGTGCCAGCCGTAAGATGACTAGCGCCTACAATGAGCAGTTCTTC.

The table lists this clonotype with many counts. The V and J genes are TRBV7-2 and TRBJ2-2, with D perhaps TRBD1 (5 bases). Trimming shortened V by 4 bases and J by 0 bases, and 9 bases separated the two germline ends. CDR3 size: 15 residues. Germline V gene sequence: CDR1 SGHTA, CDR2 FQGNSA. CDR3 sequence: CASSSGIANTGELFF. The CDR3 nucleotides are TGTGCCAGCAGCTCAGGGATTGCGAACACCGGGGAGCTGTTTTTT.

The chain joins TRBV12-3 or TRBV12-4 to TRBJ1-2; D gene uncertain. The CDR3 consists of 14 residues. V was cut by 6 bases and J by 8 bases, with 19 bases left in between. The CDR3 nucleotides read TGTGCCAGCAGCCCCGGATCAACCCTTCCCGGCTACACCTTC. Amino acids: CASSPGSTLPGYTF.

CDR3 sequence reads: CASSFGSRQYF. The CDR3 nucleotides are TGTGCCAGCAGTTTTGGGAGTCGACAGTACTTC. This rearrangement joins TRBV27 to TRBJ2-4, with a possible D match to TRBD2 (5 bases). The ends were cut back, 3 bases at V and 13 bases at J, with 10 bases in the middle. This CDR3 region has 11 residues. Germline assignment: CDR1 MNHEY and CDR2 SMNVEV (reference sequence).

The rearrangement joins TRBV4-2 to TRBJ2-5; D is undetermined. This CDR3 is 15 amino acids long. Germline V gives CDR1 LGHNA, CDR2 YNFKEQ. Deletions cut 1 base from V and 2 bases from J, with 11 bases between. The CDR3 spells CASSQGTPRQETQYF. The CDR3 DNA reads TGTGCCAGCAGCCAAGGGACCCCCAGGCAAGAGACCCAGTACTTC.

The chain carries TRBV5-4 and TRBJ1-1; D unclear. The V and J ends lost 1 base and 1 base respectively, with 11 bases between them. This CDR3 spans 15 amino acids. The germline gives CDR1 SGHNT, CDR2 YYREEE (reference sequence). The chain's CDR3 is CASSLMVGRNTEAFF. As DNA, the CDR3 is TGTGCCAGCAGCTTGATGGTGGGTCGGAACACTGAAGCTTTCTTT.

The genes are TRBV5-4 and TRBJ1-6; 8 bases match TRBD1. Germline V gene sequence: CDR1 SGHNT, CDR2 YYREEE (reference sequence). The CDR3 covers 15 residues. V lost 0 bases, J lost 10 bases, and 6 bases stayed unmatched. The CDR3 DNA is TGTGCCAGCAGCTTGGTCGGACAGGGAGCCTCACCCCTCCACTTT. Translation: CASSLVGQGASPLHF.